Shown below are 2 T cell receptor beta chains from a single sample sequenced in a study of spatial heterogeneity in lung cancer. TCRdb reanalysed the 5' RACE reads using MiXCR and keeps one entry per CDR3 protein. The sample shows tens of thousands of distinct CDR3 sequences, approximately 12% of them seen only once. Time point indicated: sample taken at primary tumor resection. The input material, whole RNA from tumor, nontumor lung or frozen PBMC, was sequenced unsorted. The specimen comprised PBMCs, sampled at surgery. The receptors here all came from a male donor with early-stage non-small cell lung cancer.

The chain uses TRBV5-1 and TRBJ1-1; D is ambiguous. CDR3 size: 13 residues. Germline V gene sequence: CDR1 SGHRS, CDR2 YFSETQ. V lost 6 bases and J 0 bases, leaving 9 bases between the germline ends. DNA for the CDR3: TGCGCCAGCAAGGACCCAGTGAACACTGAAGCTTTCTTT. Protein sequence: CASKDPVNTEAFF.

This rearrangement joins TRBV25-1 to TRBJ1-2; D perhaps matches TRBD1 (6 bases). The CDR3 length is 15 residues. V lost 5 bases and J 5 bases, leaving 18 bases between the germline ends. Looked up from germline, CDR1 is MGHDK and CDR2 is SYGVNS. CDR3 residues: CASSRSAQGRYGYTF. CDR3 DNA: TGTGCCAGCAGTCGATCCGCCCAGGGGCGATATGGCTACACCTTC.